Listed below are T cell receptor beta chains from one sample, sequenced in a study of blood T cell repertoires in COVID-19. Profiling relied on immunoSEQ multiplex PCR, and the TCRdb table lists in-frame clones only, not all of them. The profile covers 250,000 to 300,000 clones, with 65% to 90% appearing a single time and 15% to 19% taken by the ten largest. Sequencing was carried out using PBMCs or T cells enriched from blood (not recorded which). Receptor source: a man between 18 and 35 years old who had recovered from COVID-19. CDR3s include the opening cysteine and the closing phenylalanine or tryptophan. Each record gives: J gene, CDR3 length, D gene, clone size, V gene, CDR3 protein, CDR3 DNA. A D gene is named only where the DNA matches it firmly. Size tells how often a clone was seen (once, few, many) or the class of an expanded clone, and some rows leave it out.

TRBJ1-4,14,.,few,TRBV10-2,CASAVSQTDEKLFF,TGCGCCAGCGCCGTGAGTCAGACAGATGAAAAACTGTTTTTT
TRBJ1-2,16,.,.,TRBV6-4,CASSEGPPESGYGYTF,TGTGCCAGCAGTGAGGGGCCTCCTGAATCGGGCTATGGCTACACCTTC
TRBJ2-2,17,.,.,TRBV7-6,CASTVAPTGLRTGELFF,TGTGCCAGCACAGTTGCCCCCACAGGGTTAAGAACCGGGGAGCTGTTTTTT
TRBJ2-2,15,.,.,TRBV10-3,CAISRQVPNTGELFF,TGTGCCATCAGTAGACAGGTTCCGAACACCGGGGAGCTGTTTTTT
TRBJ2-1,15,TRBD2,.,TRBV9,CASSGTGTSGNEQFF,TGTGCCAGCAGCGGGACCGGGACTAGCGGGAATGAGCAGTTCTTC
TRBJ2-3,17,TRBD1,.,TRBV7-9,CASSLARGTGVTDTQYF,TGTGCCAGCAGCTTAGCCAGGGGGACAGGGGTCACAGATACGCAGTATTTT
TRBJ1-2,15,TRBD1,.,TRBV12-5,CASGDRTGGGGGYTF,TGTGCTAGTGGTGACCGGACAGGGGGCGGCGGTGGCTACACCTTC
TRBJ1-2,14,TRBD1,.,TRBV13,CASSLVGQGHGYTF,TGTGCCAGCAGCCTCGTTGGACAGGGTCACGGCTACACCTTC
TRBJ2-7,15,TRBD1,.,TRBV28,CASSLSVQGQNEQYF,TGTGCCAGCAGTTTATCGGTACAGGGGCAAAACGAGCAGTACTTC
TRBJ2-2,13,.,.,TRBV5-1,CASLGSSGGELFF,TGCGCCAGCTTAGGCAGTTCGGGCGGGGAGCTGTTTTTT
TRBJ1-5,15,.,.,TRBV2,CASSQGGTPNQPQHF,TGTGCCAGCAGCCAGGGAGGGACACCCAATCAGCCCCAGCATTTT
TRBJ2-1,15,TRBD2,.,TRBV7-9,CASSPGGSSYNEQFF,TGTGCCAGCAGCCCGGGGGGGAGCTCCTACAATGAGCAGTTCTTC
TRBJ2-1,14,.,.,TRBV10-1,CASSDFSSYNEQFF,TGCGCCAGCAGTGATTTTAGCTCCTACAATGAGCAGTTCTTC
TRBJ1-2,16,TRBD1,.,TRBV7-9,CASSLIGTGVNYGYTF,TGTGCCAGCAGTTTAATCGGGACAGGGGTTAACTATGGCTACACCTTC
TRBJ2-3,13,.,.,TRBV7-3,CASSLGPQDTQYF,TGTGCCAGCAGCTTGGGGCCCCAAGATACGCAGTATTTT
TRBJ1-5,16,.,.,TRBV19,CASSIGRKPSNQPQHF,TGTGCCAGTAGTATCGGGAGGAAGCCAAGCAATCAGCCCCAGCATTTT
TRBJ1-1,15,.,.,TRBV6-5,CASSGLQGGNTEAFF,TGTGCCAGCTCGGGATTACAGGGCGGGAACACTGAAGCTTTCTTT
TRBJ2-5,15,.,.,TRBV5-1,CASSLEVGLQETQYF,TGCGCCAGCAGCTTGGAGGTGGGCCTCCAAGAGACCCAGTACTTC
TRBJ2-3,15,TRBD2,.,TRBV5-1,CASSPGLAGVDTQYF,TGCGCCAGCAGCCCCGGACTAGCGGGAGTAGATACGCAGTATTTT
TRBJ2-5,13,TRBD1,.,TRBV6-6,CASNRGGVETQYF,TGTGCCAGCAACAGAGGGGGCGTGGAGACCCAGTACTTC
TRBJ1-4,12,.,.,TRBV28,CASTSMRGKLFF,TGTGCCAGCACGTCAATGCGGGGAAAACTGTTTTTT
TRBJ1-2,15,.,once,TRBV28,CASTTIKDSNYGYTF,TGTGCCAGCACCACTATAAAGGACAGCAACTATGGCTACACCTTC
TRBJ2-7,15,.,.,TRBV27,CASSPPAEPPYEQYF,TGTGCCAGCAGTCCTCCGGCGGAGCCCCCCTACGAGCAGTACTTC